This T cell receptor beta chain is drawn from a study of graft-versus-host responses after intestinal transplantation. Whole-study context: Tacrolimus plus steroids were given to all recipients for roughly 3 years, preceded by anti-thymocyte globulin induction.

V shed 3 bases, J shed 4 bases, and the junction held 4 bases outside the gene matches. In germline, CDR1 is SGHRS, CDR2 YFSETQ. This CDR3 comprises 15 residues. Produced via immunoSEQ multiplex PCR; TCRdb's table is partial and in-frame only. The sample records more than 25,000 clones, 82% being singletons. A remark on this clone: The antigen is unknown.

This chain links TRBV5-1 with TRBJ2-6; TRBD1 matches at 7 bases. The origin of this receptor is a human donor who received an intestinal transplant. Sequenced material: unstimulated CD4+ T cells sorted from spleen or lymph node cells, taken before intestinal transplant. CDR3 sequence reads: CASSSTGEGANVLTF. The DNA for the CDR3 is TGCGCCAGCAGCTCCACAGGGGAAGGGGCCAACGTCCTGACTTTC.